The next 25 T cell receptor beta chains were all read from a single sample in a study of cytomegalovirus exposure and HLA in healthy donors. The primer mix had 60 Vbeta and 13 Jbeta primers. Clones were sequenced by immunoSEQ multiplex PCR, and TCRdb holds only the in-frame ones, with some missing. The table for this sample gives 75,000 to 95,000 clones. Sequencing was carried out using PBMCs. The receptors derive from a young man in good health and CMV-seronegative.

The gene calls are TRBV15 and TRBJ2-7; D possibly corresponds to TRBD2 (6 bases). CDR3 length: 15 residues. The germline V gene encodes CDR1 LNHNV and CDR2 YYDKDF (reference sequence). V was clipped by 0 bases and J by 1 base, with 10 bases between them. The DNA of the CDR3 is TGTGCCACCAGCAGAGATACGGCGGGGTCCTACGAGCAGTACTTC. Translation gives CATSRDTAGSYEQYF.

This sequence joins TRBV18 and TRBJ2-7; 13 positions match TRBD2. Trimming cost V 3 bases and J 0 bases; bases outside gene matches: 11. Germline values: CDR1 KGHSH, CDR2 LQKENI. The CDR3 spans 19 residues. CDR3 amino acids: CASSPARTSGGVSSYEQYF. CDR3 DNA sequence: TGTGCCAGCTCACCCGCGAGAACTAGCGGGGGGGTCAGCTCCTACGAGCAGTACTTC.

The chain uses TRBV11-1 and TRBJ2-5, with TRBD1 matching 7 bases. V lost 4 bases to trimming and J lost 4 bases; unmatched junction nucleotides: 6. This CDR3 has 14 amino acids. Germline assignment: CDR1 SGHAT and CDR2 FQDESV (reference sequence). For the CDR3, the DNA is TGTGCCAGCAGCTCCTCGACAGGGCTAGAGACCCAGTACTTC. Residues: CASSSSTGLETQYF.

The V gene is TRBV5-1, the J gene TRBJ1-2; D gene uncertain. Trimming stripped 4 bases from V and 1 base from J, with 11 bases between. CDR3 length equals 14 residues. The germline CDR1 and CDR2 sequences are SGHRS and YFSETQ. CDR3 residues: CASSPGGINYGYTF. The DNA for the CDR3 is TGCGCCAGCAGCCCCGGAGGGATTAACTATGGCTACACCTTC.

The gene calls are TRBV29-1 and TRBJ2-5; D gene unclear. V was shortened by 4 bases and J by 0 bases, with 12 bases between the two germline ends. This CDR3 comprises 14 residues. The germline V gene encodes CDR1 SQVTM and CDR2 ANQGSEA. Here the CDR3 DNA reads TGCAGCGTTGTTAGTACAGAGTACCAAGAGACCCAGTACTTC. Translating gives CSVVSTEYQETQYF. Filled out from reference TRBV29-1 and TRBJ2-5, the complete variable domain reads SAVISQKPSRDICQRGTSLTIQCQVDSQVTMMFWYRQQPGQSLTLIATANQGSEATYESGFVIDKFPISRPNLTFSTLTVSNMSPEDSSIYLCSVVSTEYQETQYFGPGTRLLVL.

The chain couples TRBV9 to TRBJ2-1, with TRBD2 identical over 14 bases. Unmatched junction bases numbered 14, after V lost 3 bases and J lost 9 bases. Germline lookup yields CDR1 SGDLS and CDR2 YYNGEE. The CDR3 has 18 residues. The CDR3 spells CASSAPGLAGGGYGEQFF. Here the CDR3 DNA reads TGTGCCAGCAGCGCTCCTGGACTAGCGGGAGGAGGTTATGGTGAGCAGTTCTTC.

The chain employs TRBV7-8 and TRBJ1-2, with a tentative D call TRBD1 (5 bases). With 1 base removed from V and 5 bases from J, the gap between germline ends came to 11 bases. CDR1 is SGHVS and CDR2 is FQNEAQ in the germline V gene. There are 14 residues in the CDR3. CDR3 amino acids: CASSLVTDVYGYTF. The CDR3 DNA sequence: TGTGCCAGCAGCTTAGTGACAGATGTTTATGGCTACACCTTC.

J is TRBJ2-5 and V is TRBV2, with TRBD2 identical over 14 bases. Looked up from germline, CDR1 is SNHLY and CDR2 is FYNNEI. The trim removed 5 bases at V and 5 bases at J, leaving 4 bases unmatched. CDR3 length: 15 amino acids. DNA for the CDR3: TGTGCCAGCAGTTCGGGACTAGCGGGAGTGGAGACCCAGTACTTC. This codes for CASSSGLAGVETQYF.

V usage is TRBV19 and J usage is TRBJ2-2, with D perhaps matching TRBD1 (6 bases). Deletions cut 3 bases from V and 6 bases from J, with 14 bases between. The CDR3 runs 15 residues. Germline CDR1 and CDR2: LNHDA and SQIVND (reference sequence). The CDR3 reads CASSMETGTPGELFF. CDR3 nucleotide sequence: TGTGCCAGTAGTATGGAAACAGGGACCCCCGGGGAGCTGTTTTTT.

The chain has TRBV6-5 and TRBJ1-5; D unresolved. Looked up from germline, CDR1 is MNHEY and CDR2 is SVGAGI. This CDR3 is built from 15 residues. V was shortened by 6 bases and J by 7 bases, with 19 bases between the two germline ends. The CDR3 coding sequence is TGTGCCAGCAGCTACCGGGTCTCCGGGGAGCAGCCCCAGCATTTT. Its protein is CASSYRVSGEQPQHF.

The rearrangement joins TRBV7-9 to TRBJ2-1; D is perhaps TRBD2 (6 bases). Trimming took 2 bases from V and 4 from J, leaving 9 bases between them. Germline CDR1 is SEHNR and CDR2 is FQNEAQ (reference sequence). This CDR3 is built from 14 residues. CDR3 in amino acids: CASSLTGGYNEQFF. The CDR3 region has the DNA TGTGCCAGCAGCTTAACCGGGGGTTACAATGAGCAGTTCTTC.

The chain joins TRBV6-1 to TRBJ1-2; no clear D. The CDR3 is made up of 15 amino acids. Germline-derived CDR1 and CDR2 are MNHNS and SASEGT. Trimming shortened V by 9 bases and J by 2 bases, and 19 bases separated the two germline ends. DNA of the CDR3: TGTGCCAGTTCTTTGAACCAGGCAACCAACTATGGCTACACCTTC. This sequence encodes CASSLNQATNYGYTF.

V usage is TRBV29-1 and J usage is TRBJ2-5, with D tentatively TRBD2 (6 bases). Germline CDR1 is SQVTM and CDR2 is ANQGSEA. The CDR3 loop spans 12 amino acids. V lost 4 bases to trimming and J lost 5 bases, with 11 bases between them. The CDR3 DNA is TGCAGCGTTGGAGGGGAGGCGGAGACCCAGTACTTC. Its protein product is CSVGGEAETQYF. The complete variable domain, with remaining parts taken from reference TRBV29-1 and TRBJ2-5, reads SAVISQKPSRDICQRGTSLTIQCQVDSQVTMMFWYRQQPGQSLTLIATANQGSEATYESGFVIDKFPISRPNLTFSTLTVSNMSPEDSSIYLCSVGGEAETQYFGPGTRLLVL.

The chain employs TRBV4-1 and TRBJ2-1; 8 nucleotides align to TRBD2. CDR3 length: 15 amino acids. CDR1 is MGHRA, CDR2 YSYEKL, per germline. V lost 2 bases to trimming and J lost 4 bases; unmatched junction nucleotides: 4. This CDR3 reads CASSQTSGVYNEQFF. DNA of the CDR3: TGCGCCAGCAGCCAAACTAGCGGAGTATACAATGAGCAGTTCTTC.

The chain is built from TRBV15 and TRBJ2-7; D is uncertain. V lost 5 bases, J lost 6 bases, and 14 bases lay in between. From germline, CDR1 is LNHNV and CDR2 YYDKDF (reference sequence). This CDR3 comprises 13 residues. The CDR3 DNA sequence: TGTGCCACCAGCGGAAACACGTGGAGCGAGCAGTACTTC. Translation: CATSGNTWSEQYF.

V is TRBV2 and J is TRBJ2-3, with 9 nucleotides matching TRBD2. The CDR3 totals 13 residues. Per the germline V gene, CDR1 is SNHLY and CDR2 is FYNNEI. With 8 bases clipped from V and 7 bases from J, the junction kept 7 bases outside the gene matches. The CDR3 reads CASAPSGVHTQYF. CDR3 bases: TGTGCCAGCGCGCCTAGCGGGGTTCATACGCAGTATTTT.

The chain joins TRBV5-8 to TRBJ2-4, with D perhaps matching TRBD1 (5 bases). The V gene's germline CDR1 is SGHTS and CDR2 YDEGEE. The V end was cut by 4 bases, the J end by 7 bases, with 15 bases between. The CDR3 spans 14 residues. CDR3 loop: CASSPPGRRNIQYF. For the CDR3, the DNA is TGTGCCAGCAGCCCCCCAGGGCGACGGAACATTCAGTACTTC.

The chain recombines TRBV2 with TRBJ1-1; D gene unclear. The ends were cut back, 4 bases at V and 4 bases at J, with 4 bases in the middle. CDR1 and CDR2 (germline): SNHLY, FYNNEI. CDR3 size: 11 residues. Written as DNA, the CDR3 is TGTGCCAGCAGTGCGTTCACTGAAGCTTTCTTT. Residues: CASSAFTEAFF. Looking up the rest from reference TRBV2 and TRBJ1-1 gives the full variable domain: EPEVTQTPSHQVTQMGQEVILRCVPISNHLYFYWYRQILGQKVEFLVSFYNNEISEKSEIFDDQFSVERPDGSNFTLKIRSTKLEDSAMYFCASSAFTEAFFGQGTRLTVV.

The chain is built from TRBV29-1 and TRBJ1-1; D is perhaps TRBD1 (5 bases). The germline V and J ends were trimmed by 7 bases and 5 bases, with 17 bases remaining between them. The germline V gene has CDR1 SQVTM and CDR2 ANQGSEA. The CDR3 is 13 amino acids. CDR3 sequence reads: CSAGGLGGTEAFF. The CDR3, as DNA: TGCAGCGCCGGAGGCCTGGGGGGGACTGAAGCTTTCTTT.

The chain employs TRBV7-9 and TRBJ1-2; D remains ambiguous. The CDR3 sequence is 13 residues long. In germline, CDR1 is SEHNR, CDR2 FQNEAQ (reference sequence). Between the trimmed V and J ends, which lost 5 bases and 2 bases, there was a span of 9 bases. The chain's CDR3 is CASSPRENYGYTF. For the CDR3, the DNA is TGTGCCAGCAGCCCACGGGAAAACTATGGCTACACCTTC.

The chain has TRBV5-1 and TRBJ2-7; 10 nucleotides align to TRBD1. The CDR3 sequence is 17 residues long. Unmatched junction bases numbered 16, after V lost 4 bases and J lost 6 bases. CDR1 is SGHRS, CDR2 YFSETQ, per germline. In nucleotides, the CDR3 is TGCGCCAGCAGCCGGATCTTAGGGACAGGGGTTCGGGGCGAGCAGTACTTC. Its protein is CASSRILGTGVRGEQYF.

The V gene is TRBV5-6, the J gene TRBJ1-2, with 7 bases matching TRBD1. Germline V gene data show CDR1 as SGHDT and CDR2 as YYEEEE. The CDR3 consists of 15 residues. V was clipped by 5 bases and J by 1 base; unmatched bases: 8. The CDR3 DNA reads as TGTGCCAGCAGGAATACAGGGGAGAGTAACTATGGCTACACCTTC. As protein: CASRNTGESNYGYTF.

V usage is TRBV4-1 and J usage is TRBJ1-1; D not certain. V gave up 1 base and J gave up 1 base, with 7 bases separating them. The CDR3 consists of 14 residues. Germline CDR1 is MGHRA and CDR2 is YSYEKL. The CDR3 loop is CASSQVLRNTEAFF. DNA for the CDR3: TGCGCCAGCAGCCAAGTCCTCAGGAACACTGAAGCTTTCTTT.

The chain links TRBV6-5 to TRBJ1-2; 8 nucleotides match TRBD1. After removal of 0 bases from V and 1 base from J, the junction contained 1 base not matched to a gene. The CDR3 totals 15 residues. CDR1 is MNHEY, CDR2 SVGAGI, per germline. CDR3 bases: TGTGCCAGCAGTTACTCGACAGGGGTTAACTATGGCTACACCTTC. It codes for CASSYSTGVNYGYTF.

The chain employs TRBV2 and TRBJ1-5; no reliable D call. The CDR3 length is 18 residues. Trimming cost V 3 bases and J 5 bases, with 23 bases left between them. CDR1 and CDR2 (germline): SNHLY, FYNNEI. Here the CDR3 reads CASSDFGSGSRRDQPQHF. The CDR3 DNA reads TGTGCCAGCAGTGATTTCGGAAGTGGAAGCAGGCGAGATCAGCCCCAGCATTTT.